This T cell receptor beta chain was profiled in a study of shared clonotypes between healthy human individuals. The wider study: Each donor's CD4 naive and CD4 memory cells filled three plates apiece, CD8 naive two, and CD8 memory one.

The germline V gene encodes CDR1 MNHNY and CDR2 SVGAGI (reference sequence). J lost 2 bases, V lost 5 bases, and 5 bases had no gene match. This CDR3 is built from 16 residues. The data were produced by immunoSEQ multiplex PCR, yet TCRdb's version contains in-frame clones alone and is incomplete. The sample holds roughly 2.5 million clones, over 85% seen once. All donors qualified as healthy HIV-negative adults and had experienced no recent acute infections or vaccinations. The count of this clone is one. Other DNA sequences in the sample encode the same CDR3. Sequencing input: naive CD4+ T cells sorted from blood. Subset reported: CD45RA+ positively selected. This chain connects TRBV6-6 to TRBJ1-5, with 11 bases identical to TRBD1. The sequence came from a man younger than 35 in good health. CDR3 protein: CASSPRDRGGNQPQHF. The CDR3 region has the DNA TGTGCCAGCAGTCCCCGGGACAGGGGGGGCAATCAGCCCCAGCATTTT.